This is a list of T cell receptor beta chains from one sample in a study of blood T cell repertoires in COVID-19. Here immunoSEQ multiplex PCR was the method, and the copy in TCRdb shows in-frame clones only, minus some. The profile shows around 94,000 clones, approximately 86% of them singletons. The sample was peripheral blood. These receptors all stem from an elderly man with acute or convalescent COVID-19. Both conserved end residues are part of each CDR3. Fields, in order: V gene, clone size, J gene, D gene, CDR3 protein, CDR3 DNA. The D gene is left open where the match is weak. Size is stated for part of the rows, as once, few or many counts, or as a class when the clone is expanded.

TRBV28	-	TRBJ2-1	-	CASSLTREQFF	TGTGCCAGCAGTCTCACCAGAGAGCAGTTCTTC
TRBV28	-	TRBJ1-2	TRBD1	CASSSRRQGLGYGYTF	TGTGCCAGCAGTTCCCGTCGACAGGGCTTGGGCTATGGCTACACCTTC
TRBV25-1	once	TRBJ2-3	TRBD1	CASSEYRDRGLSDTQYF	TGTGCCAGCAGTGAATATAGGGACAGGGGGCTATCAGATACGCAGTATTTT
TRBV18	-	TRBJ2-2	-	CASSPGGGELFF	TGTGCCAGCTCACCAGGAGGCGGGGAGCTGTTTTTT
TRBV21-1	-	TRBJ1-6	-	CASSKKRGPRIPSSYNSPLHF	TGTGCCAGCAGCAAAAAACGGGGTCCCCGGATACCCAGCTCCTATAATTCACCCCTCCACTTT
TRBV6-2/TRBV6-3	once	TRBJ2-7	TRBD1	CASIPEVGTDSYEQYF	TGTGCCAGCATCCCTGAAGTCGGGACAGACTCCTACGAGCAGTACTTC
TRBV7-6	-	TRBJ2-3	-	CASSLALVPDTQYF	TGTGCCAGCAGCTTAGCGTTAGTCCCAGATACGCAGTATTTT
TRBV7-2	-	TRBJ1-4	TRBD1	CASSLVTTGSKLFF	TGTGCCAGCAGCTTAGTGACGACAGGGTCCAAACTGTTTTTT
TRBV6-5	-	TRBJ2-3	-	CASSYPPRDTQYF	TGTGCCAGCAGTTACCCCCCGAGAGATACGCAGTATTTT
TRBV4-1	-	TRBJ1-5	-	CASSQDLVGSNQPQHF	TGCGCCAGCAGCCAAGATCTAGTTGGGTCAAATCAGCCCCAGCATTTT
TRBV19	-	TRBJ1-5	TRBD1	CASTRNRGGNQPQHF	TGTGCCAGTACCAGAAACAGGGGGGGCAATCAGCCCCAGCATTTT
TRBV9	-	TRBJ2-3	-	CASSRQGGGGSSDTQYF	TGTGCCAGCAGCCGACAAGGAGGCGGTGGCAGTTCAGATACGCAGTATTTT
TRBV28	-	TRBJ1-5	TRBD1	CASSNPPASGQVPNQPQHF	TGTGCCAGCAGCAACCCCCCGGCGTCAGGACAGGTTCCAAATCAGCCCCAGCATTTT
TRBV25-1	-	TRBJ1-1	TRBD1	CASSATGRNTEAFF	TGTGCCAGCAGTGCGACAGGGAGGAACACTGAAGCTTTCTTT
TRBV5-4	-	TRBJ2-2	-	CASSSPSAPGELFF	TGTGCCAGCAGCTCACCTAGCGCGCCCGGGGAGCTGTTTTTT
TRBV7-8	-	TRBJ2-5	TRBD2	CASSRPTSGQETQYF	TGTGCCAGCAGCCGACCCACTAGCGGCCAAGAGACCCAGTACTTC
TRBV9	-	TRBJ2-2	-	CASSVELAVNTGELFF	TGTGCCAGCAGCGTAGAATTAGCCGTTAACACCGGGGAGCTGTTTTTT
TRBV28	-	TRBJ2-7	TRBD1	CASSSPRDRSSYEQYF	TGTGCCAGCAGTTCACCCCGGGACAGGAGCTCCTACGAGCAGTACTTC